Listed here are 28 T cell receptor beta chains from one sample, sequenced in a study of T cells in Graves' hyperthyroidism and ophthalmopathy. RNA transcripts provided the source from which TCR beta CDR3 regions were amplified. RT-PCR in the first round (using the HTBI primer set) targeted the TCR CDR3. TCRdb re-analysed the multiplex PCR reads in MiXCR, keeping a single row per CDR3 protein. Of about 53,000 distinct CDR3 sequences in the sample, 49% were seen once. Material: blood. All receptors derive from a woman younger than 45 with Graves' ophthalmopathy.

This clonotype came up many times. A much bigger clone sits one base away, suggesting this may be a read error. The rearrangement joins TRBV19 to TRBJ2-7; 11 nucleotides match TRBD1. The V segment lost 6 bases and the J segment 3 bases; nucleotides outside the gene matches: 7. Germline-derived CDR1 and CDR2 are LNHDA and SQIVND (reference sequence). The CDR3 is made up of 15 amino acids. This CDR3 reads CASSNPGQGVYEQYF. In nucleotides, the CDR3 is TGTGCCAGTAGCAATCCGGGACAGGGGGTCTACGAGCAGTACTTC.

This clonotype was detected ten times or more. The chain combines TRBV7-3 with TRBJ2-7; maybe TRBD1 (5 bases). Trimming pared 5 bases from V and 0 bases from J, leaving 8 bases between. Germline V gene sequence: CDR1 SGHTA, CDR2 FQGTGA. The CDR3 runs to 13 residues. The CDR3 sequence is CASSPDNSYEQYF. DNA for the CDR3: TGTGCCAGCAGCCCGGACAACTCCTACGAGCAGTACTTC.

This clonotype has at least ten counts. CDR3 region: CASSLKGLAADTQYF. The CDR3 DNA is TGTGCCAGCAGCTTGAAGGGACTAGCGGCAGATACGCAGTATTTT. The chain employs TRBV7-3 and TRBJ2-3, with 11 nucleotides matching TRBD2. From germline, CDR1 is SGHTA and CDR2 FQGTGA. This CDR3 is built from 15 residues. J was trimmed by 4 bases and V by 3 bases; bases with no gene match: 3.

J is TRBJ2-2 and V is TRBV10-2; 10 nucleotides agree with TRBD2. Germline trimming cut 3 bases from V and 1 base from J; bases unmatched to any gene: 2. The CDR3 has 16 amino acids. Germline loops: CDR1 WSHSY, CDR2 SAAADI. The CDR3, as DNA: TGCGCCAGCAGTGATTGGACTAGCGGGAACACCGGGGAGCTGTTTTTT. The encoded protein is CASSDWTSGNTGELFF.

This clonotype came up many times. The rearrangement uses TRBV9 and TRBJ2-5; 7 bases are shared with TRBD1. V trimming: 5 bases; J trimming: 2 bases; junction bases outside the gene matches: 3. This CDR3 has 13 amino acids. CDR1 is SGDLS and CDR2 is YYNGEE in the germline V gene. CDR3 DNA: TGTGCCAGCAGGGGGGACAGTCAAGAGACCCAGTACTTC. Its translation: CASRGDSQETQYF.

At least ten counts were recorded for this clonotype. The V gene is TRBV29-1, the J gene TRBJ1-1, with D perhaps matching TRBD1 (5 bases). Germline V gives CDR1 SQVTM, CDR2 ANQGSEA. The CDR3 length is 12 residues. Between the trimmed V and J ends, which lost 4 bases and 5 bases, there was a span of 11 bases. Written as DNA, the CDR3 is TGCAGCGTTGGGCAGGGTGGGACTGAAGCTTTCTTT. It codes for CSVGQGGTEAFF.

This clonotype was recorded many times. The chain couples TRBV20-1 to TRBJ2-1; maybe TRBD2 (6 bases). The V end was cut by 0 bases, the J end by 8 bases, with 14 bases between. In germline, CDR1 is DFQATT, CDR2 SNEGSKA (reference sequence). This CDR3 comprises 14 residues. This chain's CDR3 is CSARDSQGGDEQFF. CDR3 sequence (DNA): TGCAGTGCTAGAGATTCCCAGGGAGGCGATGAGCAGTTCTTC.

This clonotype was observed many times. This chain connects TRBV2 to TRBJ2-7; 7 positions match TRBD1. Germline V gene lookup returns CDR1 SNHLY and CDR2 FYNNEI. With 2 bases clipped from V and 6 bases from J, the junction kept 10 bases outside the gene matches. The CDR3 covers 15 residues. CDR3 sequence (DNA): TGTGCCAGCAGTGAATCAAACAGGGGCACCAGCGAGCAGTACTTC. Protein product: CASSESNRGTSEQYF.

This clonotype has at least ten counts. DNA for the CDR3: TGTGCCAGCGCAATAGCGAGGAGCTCCTACGAGCAGTACTTC. Residues: CASAIARSSYEQYF. This rearrangement joins TRBV12-3 or TRBV12-4 to TRBJ2-7; perhaps TRBD2 as D (5 bases). The V end lost 8 bases, the J end lost 0 bases, and 14 bases lay between the germline ends. This CDR3 comprises 14 residues.

This clonotype was observed at least ten times. The J gene is TRBJ1-2, the V gene TRBV4-2; D remains ambiguous. Trimming took off 4 bases at V and 0 bases at J, with 15 bases between the two ends. Germline-derived CDR1 and CDR2 are LGHNA and YNFKEQ. The CDR3 length is 16 residues. CDR3 DNA: TGTGCCAGCAGCCGCCCAGAAGCGGGTTCTAACTATGGCTACACCTTC. It specifies CASSRPEAGSNYGYTF.

This clonotype was seen only once. V usage is TRBV4-3 and J usage is TRBJ2-5; 8 bases are shared with TRBD2. V lost 6 bases to trimming and J lost 4 bases; unmatched junction nucleotides: 10. This CDR3 contains 15 residues. The germline V gene encodes CDR1 LGHNA and CDR2 YSLEER. DNA for the CDR3: TGCGCCAGCAGGAGGACTGGGGCGGGAGGAGAGACCCAGTACTTC. This translates into CASRRTGAGGETQYF.

This clonotype appeared many times. The V and J genes are TRBV11-2 and TRBJ1-2, with D uncertain. V lost 0 bases, J lost 7 bases, and 9 bases lay in between. The CDR3 totals 13 residues. CDR1 and CDR2 (germline): SGHAT, FQNNGV. The CDR3 DNA reads as TGTGCCAGCAGCTTAGACGGTATTGCTGGCTACACCTTC. It encodes CASSLDGIAGYTF.

Concerning this clonotype itself: A clone one base away is much larger, so this may be a read error. The CDR3 DNA is TGTGCCAGCACCACAGGGGGCATGAGCGCCTACGAGCAGTACTTC. Encoded protein: CASTTGGMSAYEQYF. The rearrangement links TRBV6-5 to TRBJ2-7; 9 nucleotides match TRBD1. Looked up from germline, CDR1 is MNHEY and CDR2 is SVGAGI. J lost 2 bases, V lost 7 bases, and 9 bases had no gene match. CDR3 length: 15 amino acids.

This clonotype was seen repeatedly, ten times or more. The chain uses TRBV12-3 or TRBV12-4 and TRBJ2-7; possibly TRBD1 for D (6 bases). V was pared by 5 bases and J by 7 bases, with 15 bases between. The CDR3 consists of 13 residues. This CDR3 reads CASSLQSGDEQYF. The CDR3 nucleotides read TGTGCCAGCAGTCTTCAATCAGGGGATGAGCAGTACTTC.

The V gene is TRBV24-1, the J gene TRBJ1-1; no firm D call. The V end lost 10 bases, the J end lost 6 bases, and 17 bases lay between the germline ends. This CDR3 is 13 amino acids long. The germline V gene has CDR1 KGHDR and CDR2 SFDVKD. The CDR3 sequence: CATVSQTTPEAFF. DNA of the CDR3: TGTGCCACAGTGAGCCAGACCACTCCTGAAGCTTTCTTT.

This clonotype was seen ten or more times. The chain employs TRBV9 and TRBJ2-3; possibly TRBD2 for D (6 bases). Germline V lookup: CDR1 SGDLS, CDR2 YYNGEE. The CDR3 sequence is 16 residues long. V lost 2 bases and J lost 2, with 15 bases in between. The CDR3 nucleotides are TGTGCCAGCAGCGTGAGTGGGAGGACCTTCACAGATACGCAGTATTTT. This codes for CASSVSGRTFTDTQYF.

This clonotype was observed at least ten times. This chain joins TRBV6-1 and TRBJ2-3; TRBD2 agrees at 7 bases. The CDR3 extends over 15 amino acids. Germline CDR1 and CDR2: MNHNS and SASEGT. V lost 8 bases, J lost 1 base, and 9 bases stayed unmatched. The chain's CDR3 is CASCPGLIGTDTQYF. CDR3 sequence (DNA): TGTGCCAGCTGCCCGGGACTAATCGGCACAGATACGCAGTATTTT.

The V and J genes are TRBV19 and TRBJ1-1; weak D call: TRBD1 (6 bases). Trimming shortened V by 4 bases and J by 4 bases, and 10 bases separated the two germline ends. The CDR3 sequence is 13 residues long. The germline V gene has CDR1 LNHDA and CDR2 SQIVND (reference sequence). In DNA, the CDR3 is TGTGCCAGTAGTAACACAGGGAGCACTGAAGCTTTCTTT. This translates into CASSNTGSTEAFF. Variable domain in full (rest from reference TRBV19 and TRBJ1-1): DGGITQSPKYLFRKEGQNVTLSCEQNLNHDAMYWYRQDPGQGLRLIYYSQIVNDFQKGDIAEGYSVSREKKESFPLTVTSAQKNPTAFYLCASSNTGSTEAFFGQGTRLTVV.

The chain couples TRBV7-2 to TRBJ2-1, with D tentatively TRBD1 or TRBD2 (7 bases each). The germline V gene encodes CDR1 SGHTA and CDR2 FQGNSA. This CDR3 is 17 amino acids long. The V end lost 4 bases, the J end lost 7 bases, and 23 bases lay between the germline ends. CDR3 loop: CASSSTDGRGLYNEQFF. The CDR3 DNA reads as TGTGCCAGCAGCTCCACCGATGGGAGGGGGCTCTATAATGAGCAGTTCTTC.

On this clonotype itself: This may stem from a read error, because a much larger clone lies one nucleotide away. The genes are TRBV19 and TRBJ2-2, with a tentative D call TRBD2 (6 bases). The CDR3 runs to 12 residues. The germline gives CDR1 LNHDA, CDR2 SQIVND (reference sequence). The CDR3 sequence is CASSLPGGELSF. DNA for the CDR3: TGTGCCAGCAGTCTACCGGGCGGGGAGCTGTCTTTT.

At least ten counts were recorded for this clonotype. This chain connects TRBV5-5 to TRBJ2-7; the D call may be TRBD1 or TRBD2 (6 bases each). The V and J ends lost 3 bases and 2 bases respectively, with 15 bases between them. Germline-derived CDR1 and CDR2 are SGHKS and YYEKEE (reference sequence). The CDR3 sequence is 15 residues long. Here the CDR3 reads CASSSSDRSAYEQYF. In DNA, the CDR3 is TGTGCCAGCAGCTCTAGCGACAGGAGCGCCTACGAGCAGTACTTC.

Concerning this clonotype: The conserved phenylalanine or tryptophan is not found at the CDR3 terminus, so this likely reflects a read error. J is TRBJ2-7 and V is TRBV20-1; D perhaps matches TRBD2 (5 bases). The CDR3 is 16 amino acids. Germline V gene data show CDR1 as DFQATT and CDR2 as SNEGSKA (reference sequence). Trimming removed 0 bases from V and 0 bases from J, with 15 bases in between. Here the CDR3 reads CSAREDLASSSYEQYS. Written as DNA, the CDR3 is TGCAGTGCTAGAGAGGATCTAGCCTCAAGCTCCTACGAGCAGTACTCC.

The gene calls are TRBV7-9 and TRBJ2-5; D is unresolved. The CDR3 covers 11 residues. Per germline, CDR1 SEHNR and CDR2 FQNEAQ (reference sequence). Trimming took 3 bases from V and 6 from J, leaving 5 bases between them. The CDR3 DNA sequence: TGTGCCAGCAGCTTGGAAAAGACCCAGTACTTC. It encodes CASSLEKTQYF.

The rearrangement uses TRBV7-3 and TRBJ2-3; 9 bases are shared with TRBD1. V lost 6 bases and J lost 1; bases outside the gene matches: 8. Looked up from germline, CDR1 is SGHTA and CDR2 is FQGTGA. The CDR3 is 16 amino acids. CDR3 region: CASSTGQGFRTDTQYF. The CDR3, as DNA: TGTGCCAGCAGTACGGGACAGGGATTTCGCACAGATACGCAGTATTTT.

The chain has TRBV6-1 and TRBJ1-5; the D gene is possibly TRBD1 (5 bases). The CDR3 contains 16 residues. Trimming removed 3 bases from V and 8 bases from J, with 20 bases in between. Germline lookup yields CDR1 MNHNS and CDR2 SASEGT. The CDR3 region has the DNA TGTGCCAGCAGTGAGACCCTGGGTGGGGGGAGCGAGCCCCAGCATTTT. Amino acid sequence: CASSETLGGGSEPQHF.

This clonotype has a count of ten or more. CDR3 nucleotide sequence: TGTGCCACCCAGAGGTCGGGCCCAAGGCAGTTCTTC. Translation gives CATQRSGPRQFF. This chain joins TRBV28 and TRBJ2-1; D is unclear. There are 12 residues in the CDR3. V was trimmed by 10 bases and J by 12 bases, leaving 19 bases between them. CDR1 and CDR2 from the germline V gene are MDHEN and SYDVKM.

V and J are TRBV7-2 and TRBJ1-2, with TRBD1 as a possible D gene (6 bases). V lost 6 bases and J lost 12, with 17 bases in between. The CDR3 loop spans 12 amino acids. Germline V gene sequence: CDR1 SGHTA, CDR2 FQGNSA. The CDR3 DNA reads as TGTGCCAGCAGTCAACAGGGAACTGGAAACACCTTC. Its protein is CASSQQGTGNTF.

Regarding this clonotype: An end of the junction differs from the germline gene, which may be a read error. The chain is built from TRBV24-1 and TRBJ1-2; tentatively, D is TRBD1 (5 bases). The CDR3 contains 14 residues. Germline-derived CDR1 and CDR2 are KGHDR and SFDVKD. CDR3 protein: CANSLSVREEGYTF. For the CDR3, the DNA is TGTGCCAACAGTCTATCGGTCAGGGAGGAGGGCTACACCTTC.